Described below is a single TCR beta chain sequence and its context. The antigen is unknown. Germline values: CDR1 MNHEY, CDR2 SMNVEV (reference sequence). Trimming left V 4 bases short and J 1 base short, with 14 bases between. The CDR3 covers 15 residues. The sample belongs to a study of cytomegalovirus exposure and HLA in healthy donors. Overall study results and limits: Later work found that TCR association rates differed between HLA loci; DRB1 had the most and HLA-C the fewest. The study put 150 or so TCR beta chains on its list as cytomegalovirus-associated. Rarity marked most TCR sequences, yet some public TCRs occurred in many donors.

It was with 60 Vbeta and 13 Jbeta primers that the PCR ran. Only in-frame clones appear in the TCRdb table, and some are missing; sequencing was by immunoSEQ multiplex PCR. This sample has approximately 190,000 clones; roughly four fifths occur once, and the top ten carry around 1.7%. The sequence was obtained from a woman younger than 35 in good health and CMV-seronegative. The sample comprised PBMCs. The chain couples TRBV27 to TRBJ2-7, with a weak D call TRBD1 (6 bases). The CDR3 region has the DNA TGTGCCAGCAGTTGGACCAAGGACAGTTCCTACGAGCAGTACTTC. This gives the protein CASSWTKDSSYEQYF.